This TCR beta chain emerged from a study of STAT3 mutations in large granular lymphocyte leukemia (dated by TCRdb to between 2017 and 2020). In terms of the full investigation: About half of the T-LGLL patients who underwent longitudinal sequencing carried canonical activating STAT3 mutations. From an initial cohort of over 200 LGL patients, 20 or so representative T-LGLL cases were selected for longitudinal TCRbeta and STAT3 sequencing. More than half of T-LGLL patients received one or more immunosuppressive therapy regimens, with hematologic response in 30% to 40% of those treated. A couple of patients with natural killer LGL leukemia were also sequenced longitudinally as controls within the study. Each patient was sequenced at an average of 4 time points, ranging from 2 to 8 samplings. Serial deep sequencing of TCRbeta CDR3 and STAT3 was performed in patients with T-cell large granular lymphocyte leukemia to reconstruct clonal hierarchy and dynamics. Paper-wide results and their limitations: Several patients had a dominant TCR clone burden greater than the STAT3 mutant burden, which suggests that the STAT3 mutation arose secondarily within a clone that had already expanded. Because codominant clonotypes persisted in some patients, a small but highly pathogenic clone may have been missed. Because no samples were available when a clone first appeared, clonal expansion was inferred from samplings taken at other points. The linking of therapy response to changes in TCR clonal burden was complicated by variable intervals between samplings and differing treatment regimens. At least one immunodominant TCRbeta clonotype was present in every T-LGLL patient, and multiple immunodominant subclonotypes appeared in about half of the T-LGLL patients. TCR clonotype switching after therapy was observed in about 35% of the 18 patients, and all newly emerging clones were found to be STAT3 wild type.

DNA was extracted from blood mononuclear cells, with the same DNA used for both TCR and STAT3 sequencing. After removal of 5 bases from V and 2 bases from J, the junction retains 9 bases not matched to a gene. The CDR3 measures 16 amino acids from cysteine to phenylalanine. The retained sequence is limited to the CDR3, 48 bases, with the frame set at the first base. CDR1 and CDR2 are read off the germline V gene as LGHNA and YSLEER. Turning to this clone: Its cognate antigen has yet to be identified. No per-base quality is available; no much larger clone lies one base away.

TCRbeta libraries were sequenced on an Illumina MiSeq, and an average of about 41,000 productive templates per sample was obtained. Using multiplex PCR amplification, the immunoSEQ assay generated the TCRbeta CDR3 libraries. The paper's processing steps were these. Repertoire diversity was calculated as previously defined, with values near 0 taken to indicate extremely monoclonal samples. Held by TCRdb, this immuneACCESS table contains in-frame sequences only and omits some clones. Under half of the omission traces to an unresolved V gene where checked; the cause of the rest is unknown. The V and J calls and clone size come from that table; D and trimming were worked out from the DNA. Counted in this sample were 8,000 to 11,000 clones; about 90% of them appeared once. About a quarter of the sample is held by the ten biggest clonotypes.

Here the chain combines TRBV4-3 and TRBJ2-3; the central 8 bases match TRBD2. The material sequenced was peripheral blood mononuclear cells. The TCR sequence derives from a man in his 60s with T-cell large granular lymphocyte leukemia. Some clones in this sample may be carry-over from other donors' samples. The age is the age at diagnosis. The sequence in DNA is TGCGCCAGCAGCAAGCGGAGCGGGAGCTCCACAGATACGCAGTATTTT. Translated, this is CASSKRSGSSTDTQYF.